This TCR beta chain stems from a study of tumor and adjacent non-tumor tissue in lung cancer. In the study overall: The patients, approximately 9 men and several women, were about 30 to 85 with stage I to III disease.

A word on this clonotype: What it recognizes is unknown. Compared with germline, one end of the junction differs, possibly owing to a read error.

Whole-study results and caveats: Significantly higher TCR diversity was found in tumor than normal lung.

RNA was extracted from bulk tissue without any cell sorting. The germline CDR1 and CDR2 sequences are DFQATT and SNEGSKA (reference sequence). CDR3 size: 15 residues. Three rounds of nested PCR, following a modified ARM-PCR protocol, produced the TCRbeta library. TCRdb reprocessed the multiplex PCR reads with MiXCR, giving one entry per CDR3 protein. The data contain some 200,000 distinct CDR3 sequences, roughly 70% of them singletons. This rearrangement joins TRBV20-1 to TRBJ2-7; D is unresolved. Sequenced sample: lung tumor tissue. The TCR sequence derives from a man aged 55 to 69 with non-small cell lung cancer. The CDR3, as DNA: TGCAGTGCTAGAGATGGGGAAAAACTCCAGTACGAGCAGTGCTTC. Translating gives CSARDGEKLQYEQCF.